The T cell receptor (beta chain) under discussion was sequenced for a study of response to subunit inactivated influenza vaccine. General study findings and limits: The study's authors posited that every seasonal influenza vaccination enlists few new T cells.

Note on this clonotype: Its antigen is still unknown.

Trimming pared 5 bases from V and 2 bases from J, leaving 33 bases between. The CDR3 totals 21 residues. Per germline, CDR1 SGDLS and CDR2 YYNGEE. From the RT-PCR reads, TCRdb called clonotypes with MiXCR, one entry per CDR3 protein. This sample has almost 600,000 distinct CDR3 sequences, with 14% found just once. The source is a middle-aged man who received an inactivated influenza vaccine. Here the sequenced sample was PBMCs from blood, taken approximately 12 days after vaccination. This sequence joins TRBV9 and TRBJ2-3; tentative D call: TRBD2 (5 bases). CDR3 sequence: CASRVNPEERPSPSSTDTQYF. In DNA, the CDR3 is TGTGCCAGCAGGGTCAACCCGGAGGAACGGCCTAGCCCCTCCTCCACAGATACGCAGTATTTT. The variable domain in full, completed from reference TRBV9 and TRBJ2-3, reads DSGVTQTPKHLITATGQRVTLRCSPRSGDLSVYWYQQSLDQGLQFLIQYYNGEERAKGNILERFSAQQFPDLHSELNLSSLELGDSALYFCASRVNPEERPSPSSTDTQYFGPGTRLTVL.